What follows is one TCR beta chain and its context. This specimen comes from a study of blood T cell repertoires in COVID-19. Study information: Both acute and convalescent COVID-19 samples were obtained from the United States, Italy and Spain. T cells, B-cell-depleted T cells, or PBMCs provided the cDNA or gDNA that served as material.

The germline CDR1 and CDR2 sequences are GTSNPN and SVGIG (reference sequence). The CDR3 has 15 residues. With 3 bases clipped from V and 9 bases from J, the junction kept 14 bases outside the gene matches. Authors' data handling: How many nucleated cells were present was estimated from reference gene primer amplification. TCRdb keeps only in-frame clones here, not all; method: immunoSEQ multiplex PCR. V and J calls and clone size follow that table, whereas D and trimming were derived from the DNA. The sample has 99,000 or so clones; about 80% are singletons. Specimen: peripheral blood. This TCR was recovered from a woman of 80 years or more with active or convalescent COVID-19. This chain connects TRBV30 to TRBJ1-5; TRBD1 matches 7 bases. The CDR3 is CAWSFAGTEKRPQHF. The CDR3 nucleotides read TGTGCCTGGAGCTTTGCCGGGACAGAGAAGCGGCCCCAGCATTTT. The full variable domain, with the rest looked up from reference TRBV30 and TRBJ1-5, is SQTIHQWPATLVQPVGSPLSLECTVEGTSNPNLYWYRQAAGRGLQLLFYSVGIGQISSEVPQNLSASRPQDRQFILSSKKLLLSDSGFYLCAWSFAGTEKRPQHFGDGTRLSIL.